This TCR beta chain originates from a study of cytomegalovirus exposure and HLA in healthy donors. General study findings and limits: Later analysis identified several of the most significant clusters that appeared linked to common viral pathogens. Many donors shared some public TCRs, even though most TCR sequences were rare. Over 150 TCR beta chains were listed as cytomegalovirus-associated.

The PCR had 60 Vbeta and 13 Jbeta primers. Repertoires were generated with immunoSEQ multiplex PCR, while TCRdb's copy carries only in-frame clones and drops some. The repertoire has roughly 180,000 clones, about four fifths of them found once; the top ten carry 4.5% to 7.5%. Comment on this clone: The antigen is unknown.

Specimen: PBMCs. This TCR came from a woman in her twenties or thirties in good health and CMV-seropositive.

CDR3 sequence: CASSFRDRLNTEAFF. The DNA for the CDR3 is TGTGCCAGCAGTTTCAGAGACAGACTGAACACTGAAGCTTTCTTT. The chain links TRBV6-5 to TRBJ1-1; tentatively, D is TRBD1 (5 bases). V lost 4 bases to trimming and J lost 0 bases, with 12 bases between them. Germline V lookup: CDR1 MNHEY, CDR2 SVGAGI. This CDR3 has 15 residues.